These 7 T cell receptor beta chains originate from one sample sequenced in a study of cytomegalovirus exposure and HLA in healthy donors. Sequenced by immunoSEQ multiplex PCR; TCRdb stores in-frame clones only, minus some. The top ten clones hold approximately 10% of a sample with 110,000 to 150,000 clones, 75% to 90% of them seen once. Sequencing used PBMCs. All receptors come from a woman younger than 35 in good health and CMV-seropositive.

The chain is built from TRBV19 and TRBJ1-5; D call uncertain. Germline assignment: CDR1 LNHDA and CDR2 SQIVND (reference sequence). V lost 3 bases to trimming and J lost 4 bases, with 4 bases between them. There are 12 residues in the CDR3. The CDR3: CASSIVNQPQHF. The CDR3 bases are TGTGCCAGTAGTATTGTAAATCAGCCCCAGCATTTT.

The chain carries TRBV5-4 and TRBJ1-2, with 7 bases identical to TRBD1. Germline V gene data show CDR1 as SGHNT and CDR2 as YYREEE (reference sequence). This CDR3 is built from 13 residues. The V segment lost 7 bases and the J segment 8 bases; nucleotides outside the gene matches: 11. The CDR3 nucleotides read TGTGCCAGCGGGATTCAGGGGGTACGAGGCTACACCTTC. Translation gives CASGIQGVRGYTF.

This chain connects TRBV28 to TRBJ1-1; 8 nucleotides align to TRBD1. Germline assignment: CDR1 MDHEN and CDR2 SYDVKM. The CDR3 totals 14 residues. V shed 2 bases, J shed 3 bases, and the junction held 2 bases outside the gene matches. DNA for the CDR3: TGTGCCAGCAGTTTACAGGGGGCACACACTGAAGCTTTCTTT. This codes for CASSLQGAHTEAFF.

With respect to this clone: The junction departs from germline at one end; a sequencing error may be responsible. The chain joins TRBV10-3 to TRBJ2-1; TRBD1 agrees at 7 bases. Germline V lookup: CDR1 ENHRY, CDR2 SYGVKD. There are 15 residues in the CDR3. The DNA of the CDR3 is TGCGCCATCAGTGGCTCGACAGGGTCGTACAATGAGCAGTTCTTC. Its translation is CAISGSTGSYNEQFF.

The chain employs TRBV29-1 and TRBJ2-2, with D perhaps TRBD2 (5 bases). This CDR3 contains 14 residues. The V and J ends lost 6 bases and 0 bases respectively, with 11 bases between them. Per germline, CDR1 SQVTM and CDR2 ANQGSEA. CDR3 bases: TGCAGCGTCCGGGGTAGTACGAACACCGGGGAGCTGTTTTTT. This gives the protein CSVRGSTNTGELFF.

The CDR3 here is CASSSPDRGFVNTEAFF. The CDR3 DNA reads TGTGCCAGCAGCTCTCCTGACAGGGGCTTCGTGAACACTGAAGCTTTCTTT. This rearrangement joins TRBV7-9 to TRBJ1-1; 8 bases are a match to TRBD1. This CDR3 spans 17 amino acids. Germline CDR1 SEHNR, CDR2 FQNEAQ (reference sequence). Unmatched junction bases numbered 10, after V lost 4 bases and J lost 0 bases.

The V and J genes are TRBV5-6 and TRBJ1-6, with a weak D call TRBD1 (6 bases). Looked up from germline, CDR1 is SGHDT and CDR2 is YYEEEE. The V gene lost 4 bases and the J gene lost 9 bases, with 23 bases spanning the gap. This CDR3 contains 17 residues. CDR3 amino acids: CASSIWAGVFRPSPLHF. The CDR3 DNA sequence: TGTGCCAGCAGCATATGGGCAGGGGTCTTTCGTCCTTCACCCCTCCACTTT.